This T cell receptor (beta chain) was sequenced in a study of T-cell reconstitution after alpha-beta-depleted transplantation in children. This sample's TCRbeta library carried unique molecular identifier barcodes. TCRdb recomputed calls from the PCR reads with MiXCR, one row per CDR3 protein. Of some 600,000 distinct CDR3 sequences in the sample, 10% to 15% were seen once. Findings and caveats of the study: Roughly two months post-transplant, alpha-beta T cells reportedly originated from several hundred graft clones that had expanded. Some patients owed their high day-60 TCRbeta diversity to surviving recipient T cells and thymic progenitors. From newly produced T cells came most of the T-cell counts and diversity one year after transplant.

J was trimmed by 0 bases and V by 4 bases; bases with no gene match: 3. Per the germline V gene, CDR1 is SGDLS and CDR2 is YYNGEE. This CDR3 spans 15 amino acids. As for this clonotype: The antigen is undetermined.

This sample comprised PBMCs, mostly from graft donor cells, obtained 360 days after TCRalphabeta/CD19-depleted stem cell transplant. The chain combines TRBV9 with TRBJ2-2; 7 nucleotides align to TRBD1. The TCR originated in a male patient younger than 18 who had a stem cell transplant for acute myeloid leukemia, so the T cells may come from the graft donor. The CDR3 region is CASSNRGANTGELFF. The CDR3 nucleotides are TGTGCCAGCAGCAACAGGGGCGCGAACACCGGGGAGCTGTTTTTT.